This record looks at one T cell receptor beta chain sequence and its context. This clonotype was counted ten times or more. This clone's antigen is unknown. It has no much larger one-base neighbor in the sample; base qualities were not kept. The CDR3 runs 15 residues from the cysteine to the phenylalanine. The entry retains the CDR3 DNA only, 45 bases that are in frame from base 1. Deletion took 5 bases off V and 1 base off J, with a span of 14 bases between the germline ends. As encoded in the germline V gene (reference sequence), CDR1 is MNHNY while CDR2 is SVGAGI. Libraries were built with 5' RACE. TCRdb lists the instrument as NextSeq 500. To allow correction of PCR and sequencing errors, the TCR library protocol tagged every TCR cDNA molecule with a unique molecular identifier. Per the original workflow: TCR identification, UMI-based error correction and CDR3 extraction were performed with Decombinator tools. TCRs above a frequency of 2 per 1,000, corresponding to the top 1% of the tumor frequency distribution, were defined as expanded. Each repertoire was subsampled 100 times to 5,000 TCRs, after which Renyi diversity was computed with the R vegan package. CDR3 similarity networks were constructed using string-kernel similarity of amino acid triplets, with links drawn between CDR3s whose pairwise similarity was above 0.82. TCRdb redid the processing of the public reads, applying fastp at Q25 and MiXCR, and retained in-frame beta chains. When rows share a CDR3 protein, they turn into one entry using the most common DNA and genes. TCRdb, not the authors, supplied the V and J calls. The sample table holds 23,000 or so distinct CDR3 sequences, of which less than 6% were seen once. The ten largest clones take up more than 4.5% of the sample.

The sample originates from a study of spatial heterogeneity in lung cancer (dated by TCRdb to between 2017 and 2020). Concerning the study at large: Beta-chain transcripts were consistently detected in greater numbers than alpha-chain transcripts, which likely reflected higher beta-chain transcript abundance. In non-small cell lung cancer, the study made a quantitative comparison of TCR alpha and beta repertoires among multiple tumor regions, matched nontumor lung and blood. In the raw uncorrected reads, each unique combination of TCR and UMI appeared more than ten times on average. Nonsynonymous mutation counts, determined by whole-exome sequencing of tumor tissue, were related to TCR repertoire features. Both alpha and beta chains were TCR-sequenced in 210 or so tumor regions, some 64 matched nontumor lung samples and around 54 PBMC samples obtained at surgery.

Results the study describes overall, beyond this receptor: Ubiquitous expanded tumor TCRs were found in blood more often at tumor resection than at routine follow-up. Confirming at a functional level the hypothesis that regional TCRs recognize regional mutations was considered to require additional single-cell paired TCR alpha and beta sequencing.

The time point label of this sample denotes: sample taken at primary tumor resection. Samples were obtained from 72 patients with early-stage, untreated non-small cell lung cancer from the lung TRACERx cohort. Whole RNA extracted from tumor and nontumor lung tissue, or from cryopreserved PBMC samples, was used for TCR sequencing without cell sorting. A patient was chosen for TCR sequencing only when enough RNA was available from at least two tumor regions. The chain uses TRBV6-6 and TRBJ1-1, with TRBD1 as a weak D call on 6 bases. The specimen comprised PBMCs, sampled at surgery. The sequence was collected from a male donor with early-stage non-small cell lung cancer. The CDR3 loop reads CASSDRMRANTEAFF. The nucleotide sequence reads TGTGCCAGCAGTGACAGGATGAGGGCGAACACTGAAGCTTTCTTT.